This TCR beta chain was found in a study of control samples from healthy donors and cancer patients. Produced via immunoSEQ multiplex PCR; TCRdb's table is partial and in-frame only. The sample carries tens of thousands of clones, roughly 94% recorded once. The sequenced sample was blood. The origin of this receptor is a man between 25 and 39 years old in good health.

The CDR3 loop is CASSLGGSSVTDTQYF. For the CDR3, the DNA is TGTGCCAGCAGCTTGGGCGGCAGCTCCGTGACAGATACGCAGTATTTT. The J gene is TRBJ2-3, the V gene TRBV5-4; unclear D gene. Trimming left V 0 bases short and J 3 bases short, with 14 bases between. The CDR3 length is 16 residues. Germline V CDR1 and CDR2: SGHNT, YYREEE (reference sequence). The variable domain in full, completed from reference TRBV5-4 and TRBJ2-3, reads ETGVTQSPTHLIKTRGQQVTLRCSSQSGHNTVSWYQQALGQGPQFIFQYYREEENGRGNFPPRFSGLQFPNYSSELNVNALELDDSALYLCASSLGGSSVTDTQYFGPGTRLTVL.